Reported below is one TCR beta chain. Its antigen is unknown. The data were obtained in a study of PD-L1 blockade in urothelial cancer. The overall study: A median blood sample held around 130,000 T cells and approximately 83,000 unique TCRs. Findings and limits, study-wide: Pretreatment peripheral blood TCR clonality that fell below the median predicted better survival among the patients studied.

The CDR3 is 15 amino acids. The V gene's germline CDR1 is KGHSH and CDR2 LQKENI. V lost 3 bases and J lost 6; bases outside the gene matches: 4. What went into each PCR as a spike was synthetic TCR analog templates. Assay: immunoSEQ multiplex PCR; the TCRdb copy retains only in-frame clones and omits some. Of roughly 60,000 clones in the sample, roughly 87% were seen once. Material: PBMCs, obtained around atezolizumab (anti-PD-L1) treatment. This sequence joins TRBV18 and TRBJ2-1, with 11 positions matching TRBD2. This receptor was identified in a man between 65 and 85 years old with urothelial cancer. The CDR3 nucleotides read TGTGCCAGCTCACCCCCTAGCGGGAGGACCAATGAGCAGTTCTTC. Its protein is CASSPPSGRTNEQFF.